The clone carrying this T cell receptor (beta chain) was seen just once. Its antigen remains unknown. This sample is part of a study of T cell responses to AZD1222 COVID-19 vaccine. Overall study findings and caveats: Rises in breadth and depth of Spike-specific TCRs came after two AZD1222 doses. It was only a handful of AZD1222 recipients who were seropositive at baseline.

Repertoires were generated with immunoSEQ multiplex PCR, while TCRdb's copy carries only in-frame clones and drops some. The sample gives about 120,000 clones, approximately 86% of which show up once; under 3% is in the top ten. This CDR3 contains 15 residues. From germline, CDR1 is LGHNA and CDR2 YSLEER. The V and J ends lost 0 bases and 8 bases respectively, with 13 bases between them. The chain employs TRBV4-3 and TRBJ2-2; D remains ambiguous. The origin of this receptor is an adult who received the AZD1222 COVID-19 vaccine. Sequenced here: peripheral blood, sampled 28 days after the second AZD1222 dose. This chain's CDR3 is CASSQDSWSGGELFF. The CDR3 nucleotides are TGCGCCAGCAGCCAAGATTCCTGGTCGGGTGGGGAGCTGTTTTTT.